This entry lists 24 T cell receptor beta chains sequenced from one sample in a study of CD8+CD57+ T cells in acquired aplastic anemia. TCR beta VDJ combinations and CDR3 sequences were profiled from genomic DNA. One entry per CDR3 protein, called by TCRdb with MiXCR from the reads. The data contain 150,000 or so distinct CDR3 sequences, around half of them singletons. Sequenced patients had shown CD8+CD57+ cell expansion by flow cytometry. The sample was sorted CD4+, CD8+, or CD8+CD57+ T cells (not recorded which) from PBMCs. The receptors originated from a human donor with aplastic anemia.

In its sample, this clonotype was seen many times. The V call is TRBV6-1, the J call TRBJ2-7; 15 nucleotides line up with TRBD2. The CDR3 runs 18 residues. Germline loops: CDR1 MNHNS, CDR2 SASEGT. Trimming at V came to 5 bases and at J to 4 bases, leaving 12 bases not matched to a gene. CDR3 nucleotide sequence: TGTGCCAGCAGTCCCGGACTAGCGGGAGGGGGGGGGATGTACGAGCAGTACTTC. Translation: CASSPGLAGGGGMYEQYF.

This clonotype turned up a few times. J is TRBJ2-2 and V is TRBV27, with D maybe TRBD2 (5 bases). Per germline, CDR1 MNHEY and CDR2 SMNVEV (reference sequence). V was cut by 6 bases and J by 8 bases, with 13 bases left in between. CDR3 size: 13 residues. The CDR3 sequence is CASSPGIMGELFF. The DNA of the CDR3 is TGTGCCAGCAGCCCCGGGATTATGGGGGAGCTGTTTTTT.

There are many counts of this clonotype. This chain joins TRBV6-7 and TRBJ2-7; 7 positions agree with TRBD1. TRBV6-7 qualifies as an ORF whose function is uncertain. The junction had 9 bases not matched to a gene; V was cut back by 7 bases and J by 0 bases. The CDR3 consists of 15 residues. Here the CDR3 DNA reads TGTGCCAGCACCCACTGCCGACAGGGCTCCTACGAGCAGTACTTC. It is translated as CASTHCRQGSYEQYF.

The chain joins TRBV19 to TRBJ1-5, with 9 nucleotides matching TRBD1. The junction had 14 bases not matched to a gene; V was cut back by 10 bases and J by 7 bases. Germline CDR1 reads LNHDA; CDR2 reads SQIVND (reference sequence). The CDR3 extends over 15 amino acids. CDR3 amino acids: CATKEGGTGWQPQHF. CDR3 in DNA: TGTGCCACGAAAGAGGGGGGGACAGGGTGGCAGCCCCAGCATTTT.

The chain's CDR3 is CATSRVGGRETQYF. Here the CDR3 DNA reads TGTGCCACCAGCAGAGTGGGGGGAAGGGAGACCCAGTACTTC. The rearrangement uses TRBV15 and TRBJ2-5; tentative D call: TRBD2 (6 bases). Looked up from germline, CDR1 is LNHNV and CDR2 is YYDKDF (reference sequence). This CDR3 is 14 amino acids long. Trimming stripped 1 base from V and 5 bases from J, with 11 bases between.

This clonotype has a count of ten or more. The chain has TRBV20-1 and TRBJ2-7, with 8 positions matching TRBD2. The J segment lost 3 bases and the V segment lost 6 bases, leaving 10 bases of the junction unmatched. CDR3 length equals 14 residues. CDR1 and CDR2 from the germline V gene are DFQATT and SNEGSKA (reference sequence). This chain's CDR3 is CSAFNAGGIYEQYF. The CDR3 nucleotides are TGCAGTGCCTTCAATGCGGGGGGTATCTACGAGCAGTACTTC.

This clonotype was recorded many times. This rearrangement joins TRBV12-3 or TRBV12-4 to TRBJ1-2; possibly TRBD1 for D (5 bases). V was trimmed by 3 bases and J by 0 bases, leaving 14 bases between them. The CDR3 length is 16 residues. DNA of the CDR3: TGTGCCAGCAGTTTTGGGCAGGGCCAGACTAACTATGGCTACACCTTC. It translates to CASSFGQGQTNYGYTF.

At least ten counts were recorded for this clonotype. V is TRBV19 and J is TRBJ2-7; D tentatively fits TRBD1 or TRBD2 (5 bases each). Germline CDR1 and CDR2: LNHDA and SQIVND (reference sequence). The CDR3 consists of 14 residues. V was cut by 5 bases and J by 1 base, with 12 bases left in between. CDR3 sequence reads: CASSVGTGSYEQYF. The DNA of the CDR3 is TGTGCCAGTAGTGTAGGGACGGGATCCTACGAGCAGTACTTC.

V gene TRBV20-1 combines with J gene TRBJ2-3, with 7 bases lining up with TRBD1. CDR1 and CDR2 (germline): DFQATT, SNEGSKA (reference sequence). The length of the CDR3 is 12 residues. CDR3 coding DNA: TGCAGCCGACAGGGAACGGCAGATACGCAGTATTTT. The encoded protein is CSRQGTADTQYF.

The chain joins TRBV6-1 to TRBJ2-3; a weak D match, TRBD2 (6 bases). The CDR3 spans 14 residues. Germline CDR1 and CDR2: MNHNS and SASEGT. V lost 8 bases, J lost 4 bases, and 16 bases lay in between. The CDR3 DNA reads as TGTGCCAGCGGGAACCTCCGGGGGTCAGATACGCAGTATTTT. Protein: CASGNLRGSDTQYF.

The chain carries TRBV10-3 and TRBJ2-7; no reliable D call. The CDR3 runs to 14 residues. Per the germline V gene, CDR1 is ENHRY and CDR2 is SYGVKD. V was clipped by 10 bases and J by 0 bases, with 16 bases between them. CDR3 sequence reads: CATLTALGSYEQYF. The CDR3 nucleotides are TGTGCCACCCTCACAGCGCTAGGCTCCTACGAGCAGTACTTC.

The chain couples TRBV19 to TRBJ2-7, with D possibly matching TRBD2 (6 bases). This CDR3 has 13 residues. The germline gives CDR1 LNHDA, CDR2 SQIVND (reference sequence). Trimming shortened V by 10 bases and J by 2 bases, and 15 bases separated the two germline ends. The CDR3 DNA follows: TGTGCCACCGGCTATGGGGGGACCTACGAGCAGTACTTC. Translated: CATGYGGTYEQYF.

V gene TRBV7-3 combines with J gene TRBJ1-6, with unresolved D. Germline values: CDR1 SGHTA, CDR2 FQGTGA. The CDR3 length is 15 residues. Deletions cut 2 bases from V and 7 bases from J, with 12 bases between. This CDR3 is CASSLFPSNNSPLHF. CDR3 nucleotide sequence: TGTGCCAGCAGCTTATTCCCAAGCAACAATTCACCCCTCCACTTT.

This sequence joins TRBV11-3 and TRBJ2-5, with D perhaps matching TRBD2 (7 bases). Trimming pared 2 bases from V and 0 bases from J, leaving 10 bases between. The V gene's germline CDR1 is SGHNT and CDR2 YENEEA. This CDR3 has 15 amino acids. The CDR3 region is CASSLRGGYQETQYF. As DNA, the CDR3 is TGTGCCAGCAGCTTAAGGGGGGGGTACCAAGAGACCCAGTACTTC. Full variable domain (remainder filled in from reference TRBV11-3 and TRBJ2-5): EAGVVQSPRYKIIEKKQPVAFWCNPISGHNTLYWYLQNLGQGPELLIRYENEEAVDDSQLPKDRFSAERLKGVDSTLKIQPAELGDSAVYLCASSLRGGYQETQYFGPGTRLLVL.

Concerning this clonotype: The germline gene is not matched at one end of the junction; a read error may be the cause. This chain joins TRBV7-2 and TRBJ1-2, with TRBD1 matching over 8 bases. The CDR3 is made up of 13 amino acids. Germline V gene sequence: CDR1 SGHTA, CDR2 FQGNSA. CDR3 in amino acids: CASSATGDCGCTF. Written as DNA, the CDR3 is TGTGCCAGCAGCGCGACAGGGGACTGTGGCTGCACCTTC.

The gene calls are TRBV10-3 and TRBJ1-5; tentatively, D is TRBD1 (5 bases). Germline V gene lookup returns CDR1 ENHRY and CDR2 SYGVKD. V dropped 3 bases and J dropped 2 bases, with 8 bases sitting between them. This CDR3 contains 14 residues. The CDR3 here is CAISEGVRNQPQHF. In nucleotides, the CDR3 is TGTGCCATCAGTGAAGGGGTTCGCAATCAGCCCCAGCATTTT.

The chain uses TRBV9 and TRBJ1-1, with TRBD1 matching over 9 bases. Germline V gene lookup returns CDR1 SGDLS and CDR2 YYNGEE. Trimming at V came to 3 bases and at J to 4 bases, leaving 4 bases not matched to a gene. This CDR3 spans 14 amino acids. The CDR3 sequence is CASSEGQGGTEAFF. CDR3 DNA: TGTGCCAGCAGCGAGGGACAGGGAGGCACTGAAGCTTTCTTT.

The chain is built from TRBV2 and TRBJ1-1; the match to TRBD1 covers 8 bases. After removal of 8 bases from V and 1 base from J, the junction contained 6 bases not matched to a gene. The CDR3 runs 14 residues. CDR1 is SNHLY and CDR2 is FYNNEI in the germline V gene. The CDR3 here is CASSRTGRNTEAFF. The CDR3 DNA sequence: TGTGCCAGCTCTAGGACAGGGAGGAACACTGAAGCTTTCTTT.

The rearrangement links TRBV24-1 to TRBJ2-1; 10 nucleotides match TRBD1. V dropped 3 bases and J dropped 7; count of bases not matched to a gene: 2. The CDR3 has 14 residues. Germline V gene data show CDR1 as KGHDR and CDR2 as SFDVKD. The CDR3 loop reads CATSDPDRGNEQFF. The CDR3 region has the DNA TGTGCCACCAGTGATCCGGACAGGGGGAATGAGCAGTTCTTC.

A note on this clonotype: The likely explanation is a read error, given a far larger clone one base away. The rearrangement joins TRBV6-5 to TRBJ2-1; the D is unclear. Germline V gene sequence: CDR1 MNHEY, CDR2 SVGAGI. The CDR3 runs 13 residues. CDR3 nucleotides: TGTGCCGGCAGTTATAGCTCCTACAATGAGCAGTTCTTC. Translated: CAGSYSSYNEQFF.

This sequence joins TRBV29-1 and TRBJ1-2; tentatively, D is TRBD1 (5 bases). The CDR3 extends over 11 amino acids. The V end was cut by 4 bases, the J end by 2 bases, with 5 bases between. Germline V CDR1 and CDR2: SQVTM, ANQGSEA. The CDR3, as DNA: TGCAGCGTTGCAGGGAACTATGGCTACACCTTC. It encodes CSVAGNYGYTF.

This clonotype was seen repeatedly, ten times or more. This chain uses TRBV2 with TRBJ1-1; D is ambiguous. This CDR3 has 13 residues. The ends were cut back, 8 bases at V and 6 bases at J, with 16 bases in the middle. CDR1 is SNHLY, CDR2 FYNNEI, per germline. DNA for the CDR3: TGTGCCAGCCCCCCCACGGAGGGCCCTGAAGCTTTCTTT. Amino acids: CASPPTEGPEAFF.

This clonotype has a count of ten or more. The CDR3 region has the DNA TGCAGTGCTAGAGGTCTAGCGGGACCCACAGATACGCAGTATTTT. This encodes CSARGLAGPTDTQYF. V is TRBV20-1 and J is TRBJ2-3; 9 bases agree with TRBD2. The CDR3 sequence is 15 residues long. Germline V gene sequence: CDR1 DFQATT, CDR2 SNEGSKA (reference sequence). Losses at the gene ends were 1 base for V and 2 bases for J; bases not matched to a gene: 4.

Worth noting for this clonotype: Germline is not matched at one junction end, which may reflect a read error. The V call is TRBV29-1, the J call TRBJ1-1, with D possibly TRBD1 on 6 matching bases. The CDR3 loop spans 13 amino acids. In germline, CDR1 is SQVTM, CDR2 ANQGSEA. The CDR3 protein is CSDLDSENTGAFF. DNA for the CDR3: TGCAGCGACCTGGACAGTGAGAACACTGGAGCTTTCTTT.